The rows below give T cell receptor beta chains drawn from one sample of a study of cytotoxic CD8 clonotypes in ibrutinib-treated CLL. Clones were sequenced by immunoSEQ multiplex PCR, and TCRdb holds only the in-frame ones, with some missing. In the table there are some 61,000 clones, about 63% of which are singletons. The sequences come from PBMCs, collected after 12 months of ibrutinib treatment. The receptors here all came from a human donor with chronic lymphocytic leukemia. The CDR3 runs from the conserved cysteine through the conserved F or W. Fields, in order: D gene, J gene, clone size, V gene, CDR3 protein, CDR3 DNA. D genes are given only for firm matches. Only some rows state a clone size, as once, few, many or a class for expanded clones.

>NA|TRBJ2-1|NA|TRBV6-5
CASNPGGPYNEQFF
TGTGCCAGCAACCCTGGAGGACCCTACAATGAGCAGTTCTTC
>TRBD1|TRBJ2-7|NA|TRBV9
CASSKGDRGYEQYF
TGTGCCAGCAGCAAAGGGGACAGGGGCTACGAGCAGTACTTC
>NA|TRBJ1-1|few|TRBV18
CASWGGGEAFF
TGTGCCAGCTGGGGTGGGGGAGAAGCTTTCTTT
>NA|TRBJ1-2|few|TRBV6-5
CASRAGQRNYGYTF
TGTGCCAGCAGAGCTGGACAGCGTAACTATGGCTACACCTTC
>NA|TRBJ2-6|NA|TRBV7-2
CASSPEMVSSGANVLTF
TGTGCCAGCAGCCCCGAGATGGTTTCTTCTGGGGCCAACGTCCTGACTTTC
>TRBD2|TRBJ2-5|few|TRBV6-6
CAGSSGGVQETQYF
TGTGCCGGATCTAGCGGGGGGGTCCAAGAGACCCAGTACTTC
>NA|TRBJ1-4|NA|TRBV19
CASSTMGGANEKLFF
TGTGCCAGTAGTACGATGGGGGGAGCTAATGAAAAACTGTTTTTT
>TRBD2|TRBJ2-7|NA|TRBV29-1
CSVGLMGGNSYEQYF
TGCAGCGTTGGTTTGATGGGAGGGAACTCCTACGAGCAGTACTTC
>TRBD1|TRBJ1-5|NA|TRBV19
CASTQSGRGTVYNQPQHF
TGTGCCAGTACCCAATCCGGACGAGGGACAGTTTACAATCAGCCCCAGCATTTT
>TRBD1|TRBJ1-4|NA|TRBV6-5
CASRRGQGAKLFF
TGTGCCAGCAGACGAGGACAGGGCGCAAAACTGTTTTTT
>TRBD1|TRBJ1-6|NA|TRBV5-6
CASSSGDRGLSVFSPLHF
TGTGCCAGCAGCTCTGGGGACAGGGGCTTATCTGTTTTTTCACCCCTCCACTTT
>TRBD1|TRBJ2-7|NA|TRBV18
CASLGDRGLYEQYF
TGTGCCAGCTTGGGGGACAGGGGGCTCTACGAGCAGTACTTC
>NA|TRBJ1-6|NA|TRBV28
CASSSPGSHNSPLHF
TGTGCCAGCAGTTCCCCTGGGAGTCATAATTCACCCCTCCACTTT
>NA|TRBJ2-3|NA|TRBV7-9
CASSPWQGKSTDTQYF
TGTGCCAGCAGCCCGTGGCAGGGAAAAAGCACAGATACGCAGTATTTT
>TRBD1|TRBJ1-2|NA|TRBV6-1
CASSGNRGRGYGYTF
TGTGCCAGCAGCGGCAACAGGGGGCGCGGCTATGGCTACACCTTC
>TRBD1|TRBJ1-2|NA|TRBV25-1
CASSESSGGDGYTF
TGTGCCAGCAGTGAATCCTCAGGGGGCGATGGCTACACCTTC
>TRBD1|TRBJ2-7|NA|TRBV2
CASSPGTGGEQYF
TGTGCCAGCAGCCCTGGGACAGGGGGCGAGCAGTACTTC
>NA|TRBJ1-6|NA|TRBV5-1
CASSLGRSYNSPLHF
TGCGCCAGCAGCTTGGGGCGCTCCTATAATTCACCCCTCCACTTT
>NA|TRBJ2-1|NA|TRBV4-1
CASNGGRTVNNEQFF
TGCGCCAGCAACGGGGGGCGAACTGTGAACAATGAGCAGTTCTTC
>NA|TRBJ1-4|once|TRBV14
CASSQIEGTNEKLFF
TGTGCCAGCAGCCAAATAGAGGGAACTAATGAAAAACTGTTTTTT
>NA|TRBJ1-5|NA|TRBV5-1
CASSLGGNSNQPQHF
TGCGCCAGCAGCTTGGGGGGGAATAGCAATCAGCCCCAGCATTTT
>NA|TRBJ2-5|NA|TRBV30
CAWSVGIGAGETQYF
TGTGCCTGGAGTGTTGGCATTGGCGCCGGCGAGACCCAGTACTTC
>NA|TRBJ1-1|NA|TRBV10-3
CAISGGGPNTEAFF
TGTGCCATCAGTGGGGGGGGCCCCAACACTGAAGCTTTCTTT
>NA|TRBJ1-4|NA|TRBV6-5
CASSNWGSNEKLFF
TGTGCCAGCAGTAACTGGGGGAGCAATGAAAAACTGTTTTTT
>NA|TRBJ1-1|once|TRBV20-1
CSAPGEMGAFF
TGCAGTGCTCCAGGGGAGATGGGCGCTTTCTTT
>NA|TRBJ2-5|once|TRBV9
CASSVGPAGQETQYF
TGTGCCAGCAGCGTAGGTCCGGCGGGCCAAGAGACCCAGTACTTC
>TRBD2|TRBJ2-7|NA|TRBV19
CASSMGLDEQYF
TGTGCCAGTAGTATGGGACTAGACGAGCAGTACTTC
>TRBD2|TRBJ2-3|few|TRBV10-2
CASSESSGGSTQYF
TGCGCCAGCAGTGAGTCTAGCGGGGGATCTACGCAGTATTTT
>NA|TRBJ2-2|once|TRBV30
CAWRLTGNTGELFF
TGTGCCTGGAGATTAACAGGGAACACCGGGGAGCTGTTTTTT
>NA|TRBJ1-5|few|TRBV19
CASSMYGSEPQHF
TGTGCCAGTAGTATGTACGGTTCGGAGCCCCAGCATTTT
>NA|TRBJ1-6|few|TRBV6-6
CASSYSGRGGNSPLHF
TGTGCCAGCAGTTACTCGGGTAGGGGAGGCAATTCACCCCTCCACTTT
>NA|TRBJ2-4|NA|TRBV7-9
CASSQGGYIQYF
TGTGCCAGCAGCCAAGGGGGTTACATTCAGTACTTC
>NA|TRBJ1-6|few|TRBV4-3
CASSQDSSAGRDSPLHF
TGCGCCAGCAGCCAAGACTCTTCTGCGGGGCGGGATTCACCCCTCCACTTT
>NA|TRBJ2-7|NA|TRBV2
CASSDVFAGRYEQYF
TGTGCCAGCAGTGATGTATTTGCGGGTCGCTACGAGCAGTACTTC
>TRBD1|TRBJ2-6|NA|TRBV7-8
CASRYDRAPSGANVLTF
TGTGCCAGCAGATACGACAGGGCCCCCTCTGGGGCCAACGTCCTGACTTTC
>TRBD2|TRBJ2-4|NA|TRBV5-1
CASSQAGGPNIQYF
TGCGCCAGCAGCCAGGCGGGGGGGCCGAACATTCAGTACTTC
>TRBD1|TRBJ1-6|NA|TRBV7-9
CASSLGGQGVRSPLHF
TGTGCCAGCAGCTTAGGGGGACAGGGGGTAAGATCACCCCTCCACTTT
>TRBD2|TRBJ2-7|NA|TRBV4-2
CASSQEVAGPLTYEQYF
TGTGCCAGCAGCCAAGAAGTAGCGGGGCCGTTAACCTACGAGCAGTACTTC
>NA|TRBJ2-7|NA|TRBV27
CASSLRGVAYEQYF
TGTGCCAGCAGTTTACGCGGGGTAGCCTACGAGCAGTACTTC
>TRBD2|TRBJ2-3|NA|TRBV30
CACSRRGGDSKTQYF
TGTGCCTGCAGTAGACGGGGGGGAGACTCTAAAACGCAGTATTTT
>NA|TRBJ1-2|once|TRBV7-8
CASSLGFGGSANYGYTF
TGTGCCAGCAGCTTAGGGTTCGGGGGTTCAGCTAACTATGGCTACACCTTC
>TRBD1|TRBJ2-2|NA|TRBV19
CASSSGQANTGELFF
TGTGCCAGTAGTTCCGGACAGGCGAACACCGGGGAGCTGTTTTTT
>NA|TRBJ1-5|few|TRBV30
CAWSNGGGNQPQHF
TGTGCCTGGAGCAATGGGGGAGGCAATCAGCCCCAGCATTTT
>TRBD2|TRBJ2-7|NA|TRBV2
CASSEKGSGIDYEQYF
TGTGCCAGCAGTGAAAAAGGTAGCGGGATAGACTACGAGCAGTACTTC
>NA|TRBJ2-7|NA|TRBV27
CASSLVFRVYEQYF
TGTGCCAGCAGTTTAGTGTTCCGGGTCTACGAGCAGTACTTC
>TRBD1|TRBJ1-5|once|TRBV28
CASSLFGTGVLVQPQHF
TGTGCCAGCAGTTTATTTGGGACAGGGGTGCTCGTTCAGCCCCAGCATTTT
>NA|TRBJ1-3|NA|TRBV7-2
CASSLAQAGNTIYF
TGTGCCAGCAGCTTAGCACAGGCTGGAAACACCATATATTTT
>NA|TRBJ1-2|NA|TRBV6-5
CASSYSGGGRYGYTF
TGTGCCAGCAGTTACTCCGGGGGGGGGCGGTATGGCTACACCTTC
>NA|TRBJ2-3|NA|TRBV10-1
CASSEARVEADTQYF
TGCGCCAGCAGTGAGGCCAGGGTGGAGGCAGATACGCAGTATTTT
>NA|TRBJ2-7|NA|TRBV7-2
CASSLAGSTTYEQYF
TGTGCCAGCAGCTTAGCAGGGTCGACGACCTACGAGCAGTACTTC
>NA|TRBJ2-2|NA|TRBV5-4
CASSLFTGADRNTGELFF
TGTGCCAGCAGCTTGTTCACTGGTGCGGACAGGAACACCGGGGAGCTGTTTTTT
>NA|TRBJ1-6|NA|TRBV19
CASSISPGTVNSPLHF
TGTGCCAGTAGTATATCTCCCGGGACCGTGAATTCACCCCTCCACTTT
>NA|TRBJ2-7|once|TRBV7-2
CASAGQGSYEQYF
TGTGCCAGCGCCGGGCAGGGGTCCTACGAGCAGTACTTC
>NA|TRBJ2-3|few|TRBV5-1
CASSLTPANTDTQYF
TGCGCCAGCAGCTTGACGCCGGCTAACACAGATACGCAGTATTTT
>NA|TRBJ1-2|NA|TRBV6-6
CASSPTDGYTF
TGTGCCAGCAGTCCGACCGATGGCTACACCTTC
>TRBD1|TRBJ2-6|NA|TRBV2
CASRDSHSGANVLTF
TGTGCCAGCCGGGACAGCCACTCTGGGGCCAACGTCCTGACTTTC
>TRBD1|TRBJ2-7|NA|TRBV7-2
CASSLALRQGEQYF
TGTGCCAGCAGCTTAGCGCTTAGACAGGGCGAGCAGTACTTC